Detailed here is one T cell receptor beta chain. Under the authors' procedure: Reference gene primers were amplified, and this amplification served to estimate nucleated cell counts. Data came from immunoSEQ multiplex PCR; TCRdb stores just in-frame clones and leaves some out. The DNA gave D and trimming, while V, J and clone size come from that table. The sample contains some 97,000 clones, 80% to 95% of which appear only once. J gave up 1 base and V 7 bases, and 11 bases lay outside the gene matches. Germline CDR1 reads SQVTM; CDR2 reads ANQGSEA. CDR3 length: 15 residues. These data originate in a study of blood T cell repertoires in COVID-19. Across the whole study: Samples came from the United States, Italy and Spain, spanning acute and convalescent COVID-19. PBMCs, B-cell-depleted T cells, or T cells provided the cDNA or gDNA that made up the material.

This TCR was recovered from a man over 45 with active COVID-19. Sample: peripheral blood. The rearrangement joins TRBV29-1 to TRBJ2-5; 8 bases are shared with TRBD2. CDR3 region: CSARVGSGAQETQYF. CDR3 DNA: TGCAGCGCCCGAGTGGGTAGCGGGGCCCAAGAGACCCAGTACTTC.